These 29 T cell receptor beta chains were sequenced from one sample in a study of blood T cell repertoires in COVID-19. Here immunoSEQ multiplex PCR was the method, and the copy in TCRdb shows in-frame clones only, minus some. The repertoire holds about 260,000 clones, with 75% to 90% as singletons. The sample was peripheral blood. These receptors were taken from a woman aged 40 to 50 with acute or convalescent COVID-19.

The genes are TRBV10-1 and TRBJ1-1, with a possible D match to TRBD1 (5 bases). Germline V gene lookup returns CDR1 WNHNN and CDR2 SYGVQD (reference sequence). The ends were cut back, 4 bases at V and 4 bases at J, with 10 bases in the middle. CDR3 length equals 13 residues. The CDR3 DNA reads TGCGCCAGCAGTGTGGGGCGAAGCACTGAAGCTTTCTTT. Protein: CASSVGRSTEAFF.

The J gene is TRBJ1-3, the V gene TRBV12-3 or TRBV12-4; no definite D call. The ends were cut back, 6 bases at V and 3 bases at J, with 6 bases in the middle. This CDR3 has 12 amino acids. The CDR3 spells CASRIYGNTIYF. CDR3 nucleotides: TGTGCCAGCAGAATATATGGAAACACCATATATTTT.

Only a few counts were recorded for this clone. This rearrangement joins TRBV18 to TRBJ1-6, with D uncertain. Trimming shortened V by 3 bases and J by 13 bases, and 19 bases separated the two germline ends. This CDR3 is 15 amino acids long. The germline V gene encodes CDR1 KGHSH and CDR2 LQKENI. CDR3: CASSPRDGRESPLHF. The CDR3 nucleotides are TGTGCCAGCTCACCCCGTGATGGGCGGGAATCTCCCCTCCACTTT.

This clone was counted once. This chain links TRBV7-9 with TRBJ2-2; D not certain. The V gene lost 5 bases and the J gene lost 0 bases, with 10 bases spanning the gap. The CDR3 has 15 residues. Germline V gives CDR1 SEHNR, CDR2 FQNEAQ (reference sequence). The chain's CDR3 is CASSPGRTNTGELFF. The CDR3 DNA sequence: TGTGCCAGCAGCCCAGGTCGGACGAACACCGGGGAGCTGTTTTTT.

The chain carries TRBV19 and TRBJ2-2, with 11 bases fitting TRBD1. The CDR3 is 14 amino acids. The trim removed 4 bases at V and 8 bases at J, leaving 3 bases unmatched. Germline V gene lookup returns CDR1 LNHDA and CDR2 SQIVND (reference sequence). The CDR3 sequence: CASSRGQGAGELFF. CDR3 nucleotide sequence: TGTGCCAGTAGTAGAGGACAGGGGGCTGGGGAGCTGTTTTTT.

The rearrangement uses TRBV20-1 and TRBJ1-5, with D perhaps matching TRBD1 (5 bases). Trimming took 0 bases from V and 16 from J, leaving 13 bases between them. This CDR3 is built from 11 residues. Germline V CDR1 and CDR2: DFQATT, SNEGSKA (reference sequence). This CDR3 is CSAREGPSKHF. The CDR3 bases are TGCAGTGCTAGAGAGGGGCCTTCAAAACATTTT.

This rearrangement joins TRBV5-1 to TRBJ2-5; 7 bases map to TRBD2. The J segment lost 0 bases and the V segment lost 0 bases, leaving 5 bases of the junction unmatched. The germline CDR1 and CDR2 sequences are SGHRS and YFSETQ. The CDR3 contains 16 residues. The CDR3 DNA reads TGCGCCAGCAGCTTGGGGCGGCGGGGGAACCAAGAGACCCAGTACTTC. It yields the protein CASSLGRRGNQETQYF.

This chain links TRBV2 with TRBJ1-6, with 7 bases identical to TRBD1. V was pared by 5 bases and J by 7 bases, with 8 bases of the junction left unmatched. The CDR3 extends over 15 amino acids. From germline, CDR1 is SNHLY and CDR2 FYNNEI. CDR3 residues: CASSPLGTENSPLHF. The DNA for the CDR3 is TGTGCCAGCAGTCCCCTAGGGACAGAAAATTCACCCCTCCACTTT.

The chain couples TRBV7-9 to TRBJ1-5; D uncertain. Germline CDR1 reads SEHNR; CDR2 reads FQNEAQ (reference sequence). The CDR3 is 13 amino acids. Trimming left V 2 bases short and J 9 bases short, with 11 bases between. The CDR3 DNA sequence: TGTGCCAGCAGCTTAAGAGGAGAAGCGCCCCAGCATTTT. This codes for CASSLRGEAPQHF. Looking up the rest from reference TRBV7-9 and TRBJ1-5 gives the full variable domain: DTGVSQNPRHKITKRGQNVTFRCDPISEHNRLYWYRQTLGQGPEFLTYFQNEAQLEKSRLLSDRFSAERPKGSFSTLEIQRTEQGDSAMYLCASSLRGEAPQHFGDGTRLSIL.

The chain uses TRBV4-1 and TRBJ2-7; 8 bases match TRBD1. CDR1 is MGHRA and CDR2 is YSYEKL in the germline V gene. Losses at the gene ends were 6 bases for V and 1 base for J; bases not matched to a gene: 8. The CDR3 sequence is 15 residues long. In DNA, the CDR3 is TGCGCCAGCAGTCCAGGACAGGGACCGTCCTACGAGCAGTACGTC. It translates to CASSPGQGPSYEQYV.

The chain has TRBV7-9 and TRBJ2-1; 9 bases are a match to TRBD2. The CDR3 is made up of 16 amino acids. V lost 0 bases and J lost 6; bases outside the gene matches: 6. Per germline, CDR1 SEHNR and CDR2 FQNEAQ (reference sequence). CDR3: CASSLAGGGARNEQFF. The CDR3 DNA reads TGTGCCAGCAGCTTAGCGGGCGGGGGGGCCCGCAATGAGCAGTTCTTC.

The rearrangement uses TRBV18 and TRBJ1-2; 12 bases agree with TRBD1. Germline CDR1 KGHSH, CDR2 LQKENI. After removal of 3 bases from V and 3 bases from J, the junction contained 2 bases not matched to a gene. This CDR3 is 15 amino acids long. CDR3: CASSPGTGGHYGYTF. CDR3 DNA: TGTGCCAGCTCACCTGGGACAGGGGGCCACTATGGCTACACCTTC.

V is TRBV28 and J is TRBJ1-6; D is undetermined. CDR1 is MDHEN and CDR2 is SYDVKM in the germline V gene. CDR3 size: 12 residues. Trimming stripped 6 bases from V and 10 bases from J, with 10 bases between. In nucleotides, the CDR3 is TGTGCCAGCAGAGTCCTACTCTCACCCCTCCACTTT. It is translated as CASRVLLSPLHF. The variable domain in full, with the rest retrieved from reference TRBV28 and TRBJ1-6, is DVKVTQSSRYLVKRTGEKVFLECVQDMDHENMFWYRQDPGLGLRLIYFSYDVKMKEKGDIPEGYSVSREKKERFSLILESASTNQTSMYLCASRVLLSPLHFGNGTRLTVT.

The rearrangement joins TRBV6-2 or TRBV6-3 to TRBJ2-7, with 9 bases fitting TRBD1. Germline V gene sequence: CDR1 MNHEY, CDR2 SVGEGT. The CDR3 covers 14 residues. V lost 5 bases, J lost 4 bases, and 6 bases stayed unmatched. DNA for the CDR3: TGTGCCAGCAGTAGAACAGGGGGCGGGTACGAGCAGTACGTC. Amino acid sequence: CASSRTGGGYEQYV.

The V gene is TRBV2, the J gene TRBJ2-3; 7 nucleotides align to TRBD2. The CDR3 consists of 15 residues. V lost 5 bases and J lost 2; bases outside the gene matches: 7. Germline CDR1 is SNHLY and CDR2 is FYNNEI. CDR3 protein: CASSTSGAFTDTQYF. Here the CDR3 DNA reads TGTGCCAGCAGTACCAGCGGGGCTTTCACAGATACGCAGTATTTT. Filled out from reference TRBV2 and TRBJ2-3, the complete variable domain reads EPEVTQTPSHQVTQMGQEVILRCVPISNHLYFYWYRQILGQKVEFLVSFYNNEISEKSEIFDDQFSVERPDGSNFTLKIRSTKLEDSAMYFCASSTSGAFTDTQYFGPGTRLTVL.

The V and J genes are TRBV12-3 or TRBV12-4 and TRBJ1-2, with 7 positions matching TRBD1. V lost 7 bases, J lost 8 bases, and 7 bases stayed unmatched. The CDR3 has 12 amino acids. This chain's CDR3 is CASTQTGTGYTF. The CDR3 bases are TGTGCCAGCACACAGACAGGGACGGGCTACACCTTC.

The chain's CDR3 is CASSLSLFTGAEQYV. The CDR3 bases are TGTGCCAGCTCACTCAGCCTTTTTACAGGGGCCGAGCAGTACGTC. The chain carries TRBV18 and TRBJ2-7; 7 bases agree with TRBD1. With 4 bases clipped from V and 6 bases from J, the junction kept 12 bases outside the gene matches. The CDR3 consists of 15 residues. Germline loops: CDR1 KGHSH, CDR2 LQKENI.

The rearrangement joins TRBV11-2 to TRBJ2-1, with TRBD2 matching 9 bases. V lost 5 bases, J lost 7 bases, and 9 bases stayed unmatched. The CDR3 totals 15 residues. Looked up from germline, CDR1 is SGHAT and CDR2 is FQNNGV. The CDR3 loop reads CASSPRGGLGNEQFF. For the CDR3, the DNA is TGTGCCAGCAGCCCGCGGGGGGGCCTCGGGAATGAGCAGTTCTTC.

V usage is TRBV12-3 or TRBV12-4 and J usage is TRBJ2-5, with 11 bases aligning to TRBD1. V dropped 8 bases and J dropped 5; count of bases not matched to a gene: 4. The CDR3 is made up of 13 amino acids. CDR3 sequence reads: CASRDRGSETQYF. DNA for the CDR3: TGTGCCAGCCGGGACAGGGGGTCCGAGACCCAGTACTTC.

The V gene is TRBV5-1, the J gene TRBJ2-2, with D perhaps matching TRBD1 (6 bases). There are 15 residues in the CDR3. CDR1 is SGHRS and CDR2 is YFSETQ in the germline V gene. V lost 0 bases, J lost 7 bases, and 13 bases lay in between. The CDR3 region is CASSLAQGLVGELFF. For the CDR3, the DNA is TGCGCCAGCAGCTTGGCCCAGGGGTTGGTCGGGGAGCTGTTTTTT.

The genes are TRBV19 and TRBJ1-1; perhaps TRBD1 as D (5 bases). Germline CDR1 and CDR2: LNHDA and SQIVND (reference sequence). Trimming took 8 bases from V and 0 from J, leaving 16 bases between them. The CDR3 extends over 15 amino acids. The CDR3: CASSSKVGVNTEAFF. The CDR3, as DNA: TGTGCCAGTTCCTCAAAGGTAGGGGTGAACACTGAAGCTTTCTTT.

The chain joins TRBV27 to TRBJ2-5, with D possibly TRBD2 on 5 matching bases. Germline CDR1 and CDR2: MNHEY and SMNVEV (reference sequence). The CDR3 runs to 16 residues. Trimming cost V 5 bases and J 4 bases, with 20 bases left between them. CDR3 residues: CASSPSGSRTGETQYF. The DNA for the CDR3 is TGTGCCAGCAGTCCCTCGGGGTCTCGAACTGGAGAGACCCAGTACTTC.

This clone was seen once. The gene calls are TRBV2 and TRBJ1-2; D is possibly TRBD1 (5 bases). Germline V gene lookup returns CDR1 SNHLY and CDR2 FYNNEI. The CDR3 extends over 14 amino acids. V was shortened by 4 bases and J by 6 bases, with 15 bases between the two germline ends. CDR3 in amino acids: CASSGLSQTDGYTF. The CDR3, as DNA: TGTGCCAGCAGTGGCCTTTCACAGACAGATGGCTACACCTTC. The full variable domain, rest sourced from reference TRBV2 and TRBJ1-2, is EPEVTQTPSHQVTQMGQEVILRCVPISNHLYFYWYRQILGQKVEFLVSFYNNEISEKSEIFDDQFSVERPDGSNFTLKIRSTKLEDSAMYFCASSGLSQTDGYTFGSGTRLTVV.

This chain connects TRBV19 to TRBJ1-5; TRBD1 agrees at 7 bases. Trimming at V came to 7 bases and at J to 0 bases, leaving 9 bases not matched to a gene. The germline V gene encodes CDR1 LNHDA and CDR2 SQIVND (reference sequence). The CDR3 is 16 amino acids. This CDR3 reads CASKGDSPYSNQPQHF. The CDR3 nucleotides are TGTGCCAGTAAAGGGGACAGCCCCTATAGCAATCAGCCCCAGCATTTT.

CDR3 sequence: CASSRSSGGTYYEQYV. CDR3 DNA: TGTGCCAGCTCACGGTCTAGCGGGGGGACCTACTACGAGCAGTACGTC. J is TRBJ2-7 and V is TRBV18; 11 positions match TRBD2. J lost 3 bases, V lost 4 bases, and 8 bases had no gene match. The germline gives CDR1 KGHSH, CDR2 LQKENI. This CDR3 is 16 amino acids long.

The chain joins TRBV18 to TRBJ2-1; TRBD2 agrees at 13 bases. The CDR3 covers 17 residues. J was trimmed by 9 bases and V by 6 bases; bases with no gene match: 14. Per germline, CDR1 KGHSH and CDR2 LQKENI. CDR3 sequence reads: CASSLTSGGAFLVEQFF. The CDR3, as DNA: TGTGCCAGCTCGCTAACTAGCGGGGGGGCCTTTCTCGTTGAGCAGTTCTTC.

This chain connects TRBV6-5 to TRBJ1-6; no clear D. The germline V and J ends were trimmed by 8 bases and 9 bases, with 14 bases remaining between them. CDR1 is MNHEY and CDR2 is SVGAGI in the germline V gene. The CDR3 totals 13 residues. CDR3 sequence reads: CASRGDFGSPLHF. The DNA of the CDR3 is TGTGCCAGCCGGGGTGACTTCGGTTCACCCCTCCACTTT.

The chain links TRBV27 to TRBJ1-2, with a tentative D call TRBD1 (5 bases). Trimming pared 5 bases from V and 8 bases from J, leaving 12 bases between. The CDR3 runs 12 residues. Germline lookup yields CDR1 MNHEY and CDR2 SMNVEV (reference sequence). The CDR3 loop reads CASSELRGGYTF. The CDR3 nucleotides read TGTGCCAGCAGTGAACTTAGGGGCGGCTACACCTTC.

The chain links TRBV10-3 to TRBJ2-3, with 10 bases matching TRBD2. V shed 7 bases and J 5 bases; nucleotides not matched to a gene: 6. Germline V gene data show CDR1 as ENHRY and CDR2 as SYGVKD. The CDR3 is made up of 14 amino acids. The CDR3 DNA reads as TGTGCCATCACTAGCGGGAGTCCGTTAGATACGCAGTATTTT. This translates into CAITSGSPLDTQYF.